Listed here are 6 T cell receptor beta chains from one sample, sequenced in a study of blood T cell repertoires in COVID-19. Libraries were prepared by immunoSEQ multiplex PCR; TCRdb keeps only in-frame clonotypes and omits some of them. This table has some 150,000 clones, over 65% appearing once. The specimen was PBMCs or T cells enriched from blood (not recorded which). All receptors derive from a woman aged 50 to 60 who had recovered from COVID-19.

CDR3 region: CASKSGDTYKNIQYF. In DNA form, the CDR3 reads TGTGCCAGCAAGTCCGGGGACACTTACAAAAACATTCAGTACTTC. The rearrangement uses TRBV28 and TRBJ2-4; D might be TRBD1 (6 bases). Germline V CDR1 and CDR2: MDHEN, SYDVKM. This CDR3 is 15 amino acids long. V lost 7 bases to trimming and J lost 3 bases, with 16 bases between them.

CDR3 coding DNA: TGTGCCAGTAGAAGAGGGGGGGCCGGTAGCACAGATACGCAGTATTTT. Protein: CASRRGGAGSTDTQYF. This chain joins TRBV19 and TRBJ2-3; a possible D gene is TRBD2 (7 bases). This CDR3 is 16 amino acids long. CDR1 LNHDA and CDR2 SQIVND come from the germline V gene (reference sequence). V lost 6 bases and J 0 bases, leaving 16 bases between the germline ends.

J is TRBJ2-2 and V is TRBV5-8; TRBD1 agrees at 8 bases. Looked up from germline, CDR1 is SGHTS and CDR2 is YDEGEE. The CDR3 runs to 15 residues. The ends lost 4 bases at V and 7 bases at J; junction bases unmatched: 9. The CDR3 here is CASSQFGQGSGELFF. The DNA of the CDR3 is TGTGCCAGCAGCCAATTCGGACAGGGTAGCGGGGAGCTGTTTTTT. Full variable domain (remainder filled in from reference TRBV5-8 and TRBJ2-2): EAGVTQSPTHLIKTRGQQATLRCSPISGHTSVYWYQQALGLGLQFLLWYDEGEERNRGNFPPRFSGRQFPNYSSELNVNALELEDSALYLCASSQFGQGSGELFFGEGSRLTVL.

This clone was detected only a few times. The rearrangement uses TRBV10-3 and TRBJ1-5; 9 positions agree with TRBD1. CDR3 size: 13 residues. The trim removed 4 bases at V and 6 bases at J, leaving 1 base unmatched. Germline V gene lookup returns CDR1 ENHRY and CDR2 SYGVKD. The CDR3 sequence is CAISGDRAQPQHF. DNA of the CDR3: TGTGCCATCAGTGGGGACAGGGCTCAGCCCCAGCATTTT.

The chain links TRBV5-1 to TRBJ2-7; 7 bases map to TRBD1. The germline gives CDR1 SGHRS, CDR2 YFSETQ. The CDR3 has 15 amino acids. The trim removed 2 bases at V and 5 bases at J, leaving 10 bases unmatched. The CDR3 region is CASSFVGDRADEQYF. DNA for the CDR3: TGCGCCAGCAGCTTTGTCGGAGACAGGGCGGACGAGCAGTACTTC.

The V call is TRBV11-3, the J call TRBJ2-3; D might be TRBD2 (7 bases). The CDR3 totals 14 residues. CDR1 is SGHNT, CDR2 YENEEA, per germline. V gave up 5 bases and J gave up 4 bases, with 13 bases separating them. CDR3 nucleotide sequence: TGTGCCAGCAGCCTCGGGGGGCAGTCAGATACGCAGTATTTT. Amino acid sequence: CASSLGGQSDTQYF.